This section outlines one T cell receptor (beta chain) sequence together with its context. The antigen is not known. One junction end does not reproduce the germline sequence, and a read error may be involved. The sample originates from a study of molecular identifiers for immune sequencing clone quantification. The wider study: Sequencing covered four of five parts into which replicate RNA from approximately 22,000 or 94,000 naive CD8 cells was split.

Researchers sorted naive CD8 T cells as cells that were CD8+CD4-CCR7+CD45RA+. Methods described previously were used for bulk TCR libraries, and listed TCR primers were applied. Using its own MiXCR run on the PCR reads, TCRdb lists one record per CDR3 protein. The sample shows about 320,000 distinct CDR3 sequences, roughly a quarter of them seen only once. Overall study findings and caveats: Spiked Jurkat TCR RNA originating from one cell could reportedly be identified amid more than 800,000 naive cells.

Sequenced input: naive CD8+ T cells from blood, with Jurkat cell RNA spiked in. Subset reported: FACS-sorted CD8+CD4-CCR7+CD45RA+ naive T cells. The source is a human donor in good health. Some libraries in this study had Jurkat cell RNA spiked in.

The CDR3 DNA reads TGTGCCAGCAGTTATCACAGGTCGCTGGGGGATACGCAGTGTTTT. It encodes CASSYHRSLGDTQCF. This chain uses TRBV6-5 with TRBJ2-3; D could derive from TRBD1 or TRBD2 (5 bases each). The CDR3 runs 15 residues. In germline, CDR1 is MNHEY, CDR2 SVGAGI.